This T cell receptor beta chain was sequenced for a study of blood T cell repertoires in COVID-19. Study summary: Sources were T cells, B-cell-depleted T cells, or PBMCs; the material itself was cDNA or gDNA.

CDR3 size: 14 residues. Trimming at V came to 7 bases and at J to 2 bases, leaving 5 bases not matched to a gene. Germline loops: CDR1 ENHRY, CDR2 SYGVKD. Profiling relied on immunoSEQ multiplex PCR, and the TCRdb table lists in-frame clones only, not all of them. The table lists roughly 380,000 clones, over 75% of them singletons. This TCR derives from a woman in her 30s who had recovered from COVID-19. V and J are TRBV10-3 and TRBJ2-7; the match to TRBD1 covers 10 bases. Source material: PBMCs or T cells enriched from blood (not recorded which). For the CDR3, the DNA is TGTGCCATCACCAGAGACAGGGGGCCCTACGAGCAGTACTTC. As protein: CAITRDRGPYEQYF.